The T cell receptor (beta chain) under discussion was sequenced for a study of T-cell memory formation after mild COVID-19. This clonotype appeared many times. Its antigen is not identified. Germline assignment: CDR1 SGHRS and CDR2 YFSETQ. V lost 0 bases to trimming and J lost 1 base, with 19 bases between them. The CDR3 sequence is 19 residues long. TCRdb used MiXCR to reprocess the 5' RACE reads, holding one entry per CDR3 protein. The table includes hundreds of thousands of distinct CDR3 sequences, about 15% detected once. General study points: Contracting clones, day 15 to 85, had balanced CD4/CD8, and later expanders favored CD4+. Day 37-peaking second-wave clones had unconfirmed SARS-CoV-2 specificity.

Sequenced input: PBMCs or a T cell subset sorted from them (not recorded which). The clonotype comes from a man between 18 and 29 years old who had mild COVID-19 (a few samples of this study predate the infection). Cell type and time point are not known. This chain uses TRBV5-1 with TRBJ2-2; D tentatively reads TRBD1 or TRBD2 (5 bases each). CDR3 residues: CASSLAGTHGTVNTGELFF. In nucleotides, the CDR3 is TGCGCCAGCAGCTTGGCGGGAACCCATGGGACGGTGAACACCGGGGAGCTGTTTTTT.